The next 5 T cell receptor beta chains were all read from a single sample in a study of cytotoxic CD8 clonotypes in ibrutinib-treated CLL. Profiled with immunoSEQ multiplex PCR; TCRdb holds only in-frame clones, not every one. Counted here are 110,000 to 150,000 clones, 76% occurring once; the ten biggest clones make up around 5%. This material consisted of PBMCs, taken after 24 months of ibrutinib treatment. The origin of the receptors is a human donor with chronic lymphocytic leukemia.

The V call is TRBV11-3, the J call TRBJ2-2, with TRBD2 matching 7 bases. This CDR3 comprises 15 residues. CDR1 is SGHNT, CDR2 YENEEA, per germline. V lost 5 bases, J lost 5 bases, and 8 bases stayed unmatched. This CDR3 is CASSARTGGTGELFF. In nucleotides, the CDR3 is TGTGCCAGCAGCGCCCGGACGGGGGGAACCGGGGAGCTGTTTTTT.

This clone showed up just once. This sequence joins TRBV11-1 and TRBJ2-5; perhaps D is TRBD1 or TRBD2 (6 bases each). With the DNA end fitting TRBJ2-7 better, the J assignment may be wrong. CDR1 SGHAT and CDR2 FQDESV come from the germline V gene (reference sequence). The CDR3 is 13 amino acids. DNA for the CDR3: TGTGCCAGCAGCTTAAGGGGGGCCTACGAGCAGTACTTC. This translates into CASSLRGAYEQYF.

The V and J genes are TRBV11-2 and TRBJ2-1; D is possibly TRBD1 (5 bases). CDR1 and CDR2 from the germline V gene are SGHAT and FQNNGV. The germline V and J ends were trimmed by 1 base and 6 bases, with 7 bases remaining between them. This CDR3 is built from 13 residues. In nucleotides, the CDR3 is TGTGCCAGCAGCTTAGGGGGCCTCAATGAGCAGTTCTTC. This encodes CASSLGGLNEQFF. Full variable domain (missing parts from reference TRBV11-2 and TRBJ2-1): EAGVAQSPRYKIIEKRQSVAFWCNPISGHATLYWYQQILGQGPKLLIQFQNNGVVDDSQLPKDRFSAERLKGVDSTLKIQPAKLEDSAVYLCASSLGGLNEQFFGPGTRLTVL.

The gene calls are TRBV7-3 and TRBJ1-1, with D tentatively TRBD1 (5 bases). CDR1 and CDR2 from the germline V gene are SGHTA and FQGTGA. Trimming took off 5 bases at V and 4 bases at J, with 17 bases between the two ends. CDR3 size: 15 residues. CDR3 bases: TGTGCCAGCAGCCCCACGGGGGGACGGACCACTGAAGCTTTCTTT. Protein product: CASSPTGGRTTEAFF.

This clone was observed once. The CDR3 coding sequence is TGCGCCAGCAGCCAAGGGGTCTTTCGGGGGCCATATGCGGGCTACACCTTC. Protein product: CASSQGVFRGPYAGYTF. The chain carries TRBV4-1 and TRBJ1-2; TRBD1 is a possible D gene (6 bases). The CDR3 length is 17 residues. Germline-derived CDR1 and CDR2 are MGHRA and YSYEKL. Between the trimmed V and J ends, which lost 1 base and 8 bases, there was a span of 23 bases.